Here is one TCR beta chain with its context. Its antigen remains unidentified. The germline V gene has CDR1 MGHDK and CDR2 SYGVNS. The CDR3 runs 14 residues. V shed 3 bases and J shed 0 bases, with 9 bases lying between them. This sample stems from a study of cytomegalovirus exposure and HLA in healthy donors. For the study at large: Clustering assigned approximately 78% of the roughly 400 genotyped donors to the Caucasian-associated ancestry cluster. Overall study results and limits: HLA-A and HLA-B allele assignments for most subjects were reportedly predicted accurately using TCR beta sequences. Some highly shared sequence variants likely arose as a pipeline artifact.

The primer mix had 60 Vbeta and 13 Jbeta primers. Generated by immunoSEQ multiplex PCR, the TCRdb table keeps only in-frame clones and is missing some. This repertoire shows some 45,000 clones, roughly 87% found once; its top ten account for around 8%. Sequencing input: PBMCs. The rearrangement joins TRBV25-1 to TRBJ2-7; D is possibly TRBD1 (5 bases). This receptor was identified in a woman aged 40 to 50 in good health and CMV-seropositive. DNA for the CDR3: TGTGCCAGCAGTGATGGGGCCCACTCCTACGAGCAGTACTTC. It yields the protein CASSDGAHSYEQYF.